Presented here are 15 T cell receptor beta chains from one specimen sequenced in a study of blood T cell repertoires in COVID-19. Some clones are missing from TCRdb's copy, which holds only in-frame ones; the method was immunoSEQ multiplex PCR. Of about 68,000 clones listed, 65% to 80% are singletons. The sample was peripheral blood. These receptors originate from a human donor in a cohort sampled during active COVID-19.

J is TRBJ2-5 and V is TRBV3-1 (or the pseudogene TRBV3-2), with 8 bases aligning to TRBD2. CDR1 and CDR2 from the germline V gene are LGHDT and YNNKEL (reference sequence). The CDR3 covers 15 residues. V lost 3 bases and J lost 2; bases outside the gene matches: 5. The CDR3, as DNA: TGTGCCAGCAGCCACGTTAGCGGGGCGCAAGAGACCCAGTACTTC. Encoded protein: CASSHVSGAQETQYF.

For the CDR3, the DNA is TGTGCCAGCAGGGACCGCGGGAGGGCAGCAGATACGCAGTATTTT. It codes for CASRDRGRAADTQYF. V and J are TRBV13 and TRBJ2-3; 9 bases match TRBD2. The CDR3 covers 15 residues. The J segment lost 4 bases and the V segment lost 6 bases, leaving 8 bases of the junction unmatched. CDR1 and CDR2 from the germline V gene are PRHDT and FYEKMQ (reference sequence).

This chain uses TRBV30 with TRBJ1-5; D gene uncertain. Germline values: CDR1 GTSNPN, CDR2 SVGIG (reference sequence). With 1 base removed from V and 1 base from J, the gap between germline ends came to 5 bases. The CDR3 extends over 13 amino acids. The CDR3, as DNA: TGTGCCTGGAGTGGCAGAAGCAATCAGCCCCAGCATTTT. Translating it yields CAWSGRSNQPQHF.

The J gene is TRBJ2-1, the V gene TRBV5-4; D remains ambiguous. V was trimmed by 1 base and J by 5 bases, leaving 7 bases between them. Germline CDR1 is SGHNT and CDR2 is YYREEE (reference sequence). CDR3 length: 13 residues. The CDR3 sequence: CASSLPADNEQFF. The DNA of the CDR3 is TGTGCCAGCAGCTTGCCGGCGGACAATGAGCAGTTCTTC.

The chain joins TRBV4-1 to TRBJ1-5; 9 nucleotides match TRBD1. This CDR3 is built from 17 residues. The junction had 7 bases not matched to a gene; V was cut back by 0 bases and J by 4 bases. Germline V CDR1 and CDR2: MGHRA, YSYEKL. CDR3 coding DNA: TGCGCCAGCAGCCAAGATGTTTCTGGGACAGGGAATCAGCCCCAGCATTTT. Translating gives CASSQDVSGTGNQPQHF.

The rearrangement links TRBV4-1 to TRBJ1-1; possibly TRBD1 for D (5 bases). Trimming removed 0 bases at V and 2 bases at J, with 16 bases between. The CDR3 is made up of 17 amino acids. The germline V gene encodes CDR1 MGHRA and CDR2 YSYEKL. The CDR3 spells CASSQDSVGRGNTEAFF. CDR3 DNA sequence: TGCGCCAGCAGCCAAGATTCCGTGGGGAGGGGAAACACTGAAGCTTTCTTT.

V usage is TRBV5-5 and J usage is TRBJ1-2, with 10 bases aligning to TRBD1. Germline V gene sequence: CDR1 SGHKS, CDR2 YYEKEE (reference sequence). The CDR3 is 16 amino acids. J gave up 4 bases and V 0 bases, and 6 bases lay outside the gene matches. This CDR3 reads CASSLGQGASSYGYTF. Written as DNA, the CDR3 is TGTGCCAGCAGCTTGGGACAGGGGGCCTCTAGCTATGGCTACACCTTC. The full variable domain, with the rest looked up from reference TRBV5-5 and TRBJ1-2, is DAGVTQSPTHLIKTRGQQVTLRCSPISGHKSVSWYQQVLGQGPQFIFQYYEKEERGRGNFPDRFSARQFPNYSSELNVNALLLGDSALYLCASSLGQGASSYGYTFGSGTRLTVV.

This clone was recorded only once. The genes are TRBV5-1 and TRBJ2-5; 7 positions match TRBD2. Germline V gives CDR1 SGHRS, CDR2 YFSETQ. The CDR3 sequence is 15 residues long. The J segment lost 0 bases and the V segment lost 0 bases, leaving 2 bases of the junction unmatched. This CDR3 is CASSLELADQETQYF. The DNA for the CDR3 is TGCGCCAGCAGCTTGGAGCTAGCGGACCAAGAGACCCAGTACTTC.

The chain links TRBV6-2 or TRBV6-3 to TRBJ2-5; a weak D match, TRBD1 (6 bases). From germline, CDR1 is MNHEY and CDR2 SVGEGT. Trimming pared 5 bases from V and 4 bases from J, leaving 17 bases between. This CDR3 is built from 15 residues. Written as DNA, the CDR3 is TGTGCCAGCAGTACCAGGGGACCCGTGATAGAGACCCAGTACTTC. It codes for CASSTRGPVIETQYF.

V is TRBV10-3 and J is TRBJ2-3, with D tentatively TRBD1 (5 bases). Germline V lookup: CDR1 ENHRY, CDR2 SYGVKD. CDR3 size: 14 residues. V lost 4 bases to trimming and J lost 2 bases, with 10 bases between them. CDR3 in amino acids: CAISGGQITDTQYF. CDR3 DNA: TGTGCCATCAGTGGTGGACAAATCACAGATACGCAGTATTTT.

The CDR3 nucleotides are TGCGCCAGCAGTGGGACTAGCGGGAGAGGGGCCACCGGGGAGCTGTTTTTT. It encodes CASSGTSGRGATGELFF. This chain links TRBV10-1 with TRBJ2-2; 13 bases are a match to TRBD2. The trim removed 4 bases at V and 4 bases at J, leaving 6 bases unmatched. The CDR3 has 17 amino acids. The germline V gene has CDR1 WNHNN and CDR2 SYGVQD (reference sequence).

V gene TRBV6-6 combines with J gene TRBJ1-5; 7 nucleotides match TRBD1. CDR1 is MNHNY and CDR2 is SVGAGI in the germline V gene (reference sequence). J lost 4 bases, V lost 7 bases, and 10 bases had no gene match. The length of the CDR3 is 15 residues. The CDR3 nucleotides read TGTGCCAGCACGGAGGGCAGGGGGAATAATCAGCCCCAGCATTTT. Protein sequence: CASTEGRGNNQPQHF.

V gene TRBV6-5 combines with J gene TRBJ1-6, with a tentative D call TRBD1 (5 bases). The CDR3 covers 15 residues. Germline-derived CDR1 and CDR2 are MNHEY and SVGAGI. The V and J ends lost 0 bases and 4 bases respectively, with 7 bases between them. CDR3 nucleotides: TGTGCCAGCAGTTACTCGACAGAGTATAATTCACCCCTCCACTTT. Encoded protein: CASSYSTEYNSPLHF.

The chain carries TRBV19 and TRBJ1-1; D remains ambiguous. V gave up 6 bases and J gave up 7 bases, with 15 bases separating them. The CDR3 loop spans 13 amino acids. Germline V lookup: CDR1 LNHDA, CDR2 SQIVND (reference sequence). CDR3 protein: CASSPDAVSEAFF. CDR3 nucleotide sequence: TGTGCCAGTAGCCCCGACGCGGTTAGTGAAGCTTTCTTT. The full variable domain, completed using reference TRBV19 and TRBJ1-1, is DGGITQSPKYLFRKEGQNVTLSCEQNLNHDAMYWYRQDPGQGLRLIYYSQIVNDFQKGDIAEGYSVSREKKESFPLTVTSAQKNPTAFYLCASSPDAVSEAFFGQGTRLTVV.

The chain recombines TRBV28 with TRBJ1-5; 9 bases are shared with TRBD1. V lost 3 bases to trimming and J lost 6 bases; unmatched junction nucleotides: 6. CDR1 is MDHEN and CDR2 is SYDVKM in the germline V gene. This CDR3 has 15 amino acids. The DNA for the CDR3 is TGTGCCAGCAGTTTGGGGGACAGGGTTGGTCAGCCCCAGCATTTT. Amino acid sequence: CASSLGDRVGQPQHF.